What follows are 10 T cell receptor beta chains derived from one specimen sequenced in a study of graft-versus-host responses after intestinal transplantation. Profiling relied on immunoSEQ multiplex PCR, and the TCRdb table lists in-frame clones only, not all of them. The table records about 46,000 clones, over 80% of them present only once. The sequences come from PBMCs, collected 750 to 850 days after a first intestinal transplant, on the day of a second. These receptor sequences come from a human patient who received an intestinal transplant, so some T cells may come from the graft donor.

This chain connects TRBV30 to TRBJ2-7; D unclear. The V gene's germline CDR1 is GTSNPN and CDR2 SVGIG (reference sequence). This CDR3 region has 11 residues. Between the trimmed V and J ends, which lost 7 bases and 2 bases, there was a span of 9 bases. This CDR3 is CALDGTYEQYF. The CDR3 DNA reads TGTGCCTTGGACGGTACCTACGAGCAGTACTTC.

The chain combines TRBV28 with TRBJ2-7; D is undetermined. The CDR3 has 11 residues. Trimming shortened V by 2 bases and J by 3 bases, and 2 bases separated the two germline ends. Looked up from germline, CDR1 is MDHEN and CDR2 is SYDVKM. The CDR3: CASSLLYEQYF. CDR3 nucleotides: TGTGCCAGCAGTTTACTCTACGAGCAGTACTTC. The full variable domain, completed using reference TRBV28 and TRBJ2-7, is DVKVTQSSRYLVKRTGEKVFLECVQDMDHENMFWYRQDPGLGLRLIYFSYDVKMKEKGDIPEGYSVSREKKERFSLILESASTNQTSMYLCASSLLYEQYFGPGTRLTVT.

The chain has TRBV27 and TRBJ2-2; D is possibly TRBD1 (6 bases). Germline CDR1 reads MNHEY; CDR2 reads SMNVEV (reference sequence). Trimming stripped 6 bases from V and 6 bases from J, with 20 bases between. The CDR3 has 16 amino acids. The CDR3 DNA follows: TGTGCCAGCAGGCCGACTGGCAGGGGAATGGCCGGGGAGCTGTTTTTT. As protein: CASRPTGRGMAGELFF.

This clone was observed a single time. The chain has TRBV19 and TRBJ1-5, with D hard to call. The V end lost 5 bases, the J end lost 3 bases, and 8 bases lay between the germline ends. CDR1 is LNHDA and CDR2 is SQIVND in the germline V gene (reference sequence). CDR3 length: 13 amino acids. CDR3 region: CASSPNNNQPQHF. The DNA for the CDR3 is TGTGCCAGTAGTCCCAACAACAATCAGCCCCAGCATTTT.

The rearrangement joins TRBV30 to TRBJ1-1; D gene ambiguous. The ends were cut back, 6 bases at V and 4 bases at J, with 15 bases in the middle. The CDR3 covers 13 residues. Per germline, CDR1 GTSNPN and CDR2 SVGIG (reference sequence). CDR3 region: CACRAQAGTEAFF. The CDR3 DNA sequence: TGTGCCTGCCGCGCCCAAGCGGGCACTGAAGCTTTCTTT.

CDR3 in DNA: TGCGCCAGCAGTGCTGAGATATTGGGAGATACGCAGTATTTT. Amino acids: CASSAEILGDTQYF. J is TRBJ2-3 and V is TRBV5-1; D not certain. Trimming left V 5 bases short and J 5 bases short, with 15 bases between. The germline CDR1 and CDR2 sequences are SGHRS and YFSETQ. The length of the CDR3 is 14 residues.

This clone was seen a single time. The chain couples TRBV5-1 to TRBJ1-2, with 11 positions matching TRBD1. This CDR3 spans 15 amino acids. CDR1 and CDR2 from the germline V gene are SGHRS and YFSETQ. Losses at the gene ends were 0 bases for V and 7 bases for J; bases not matched to a gene: 5. Written as DNA, the CDR3 is TGCGCCAGCAGCTTGGGAGGACAGGGGGCTGGTGGCTACACCTTC. This sequence encodes CASSLGGQGAGGYTF.

The genes are TRBV7-2 and TRBJ1-1, with 9 bases matching TRBD1. V lost 3 bases and J lost 5; bases outside the gene matches: 7. This CDR3 is 15 amino acids long. CDR1 is SGHTA and CDR2 is FQGNSA in the germline V gene. CDR3 sequence (DNA): TGTGCCAGCAGCTTCCTGACAGGGGGGTGGACTGAAGCTTTCTTT. Translated, it gives CASSFLTGGWTEAFF.

The chain has TRBV6-5 and TRBJ2-3; possibly TRBD2 for D (7 bases). The ends were cut back, 2 bases at V and 3 bases at J, with 9 bases in the middle. The germline V gene has CDR1 MNHEY and CDR2 SVGAGI. This CDR3 has 14 amino acids. The CDR3 protein is CASSYEGGTDTQYF. The CDR3 DNA reads TGTGCCAGCAGTTACGAGGGGGGGACAGATACGCAGTATTTT.

The chain couples TRBV29-1 to TRBJ2-5, with D perhaps assigned TRBD1 or TRBD2 (5 bases each). V lost 3 bases to trimming and J lost 7 bases, with 15 bases between them. CDR1 and CDR2 from the germline V gene are SQVTM and ANQGSEA. The CDR3 is 13 residues long. CDR3 in amino acids: CSVDGMGPGTQYF. The DNA for the CDR3 is TGCAGCGTTGATGGGATGGGACCCGGGACCCAGTACTTC.